A single sample gave rise to the 11 T cell receptor beta chains below, sequenced in a study of cytomegalovirus exposure and HLA in healthy donors. Profiled with immunoSEQ multiplex PCR; TCRdb holds only in-frame clones, not every one. The table lists 90,000 to 100,000 clones, around 93% of them singletons, with 1.1% in the top ten. The material sequenced was PBMCs. Every receptor here comes from a woman aged 25 to 45 in good health and CMV-seropositive.

In this sample, this clone turned up a few times. The CDR3 region is CASSQEGLDSNQPQHF. The CDR3 nucleotides read TGCGCCAGCAGCCAAGAGGGCCTGGATAGCAATCAGCCCCAGCATTTT. This chain connects TRBV4-1 to TRBJ1-5, with D unclear. Trimming cost V 0 bases and J 0 bases, with 9 bases left between them. CDR3 size: 16 residues. Germline CDR1 reads MGHRA; CDR2 reads YSYEKL.

The J gene is TRBJ2-3, the V gene TRBV27, with 9 bases matching TRBD2. The V and J ends lost 5 bases and 2 bases, in that order; junction bases with no gene match: 11. Germline V gene lookup returns CDR1 MNHEY and CDR2 SMNVEV (reference sequence). There are 17 residues in the CDR3. CDR3 coding DNA: TGTGCCAGCAGTCACACTACGGGACTAGCTGTCACAGATACGCAGTATTTT. It codes for CASSHTTGLAVTDTQYF.

V is TRBV5-6 and J is TRBJ2-5; TRBD2 matches 8 bases. V lost 0 bases to trimming and J lost 0 bases; unmatched junction nucleotides: 7. The CDR3 totals 17 residues. The V gene's germline CDR1 is SGHDT and CDR2 YYEEEE. The CDR3 loop reads CASSLDLSGGNQETQYF. The CDR3 DNA reads TGTGCCAGCAGCTTGGATCTGAGCGGGGGCAACCAAGAGACCCAGTACTTC.

This clone was recorded once. This sequence joins TRBV19 and TRBJ2-7; 9 nucleotides align to TRBD2. Germline V gene lookup returns CDR1 LNHDA and CDR2 SQIVND (reference sequence). The length of the CDR3 is 18 residues. V lost 1 base to trimming and J lost 3 bases; unmatched junction nucleotides: 13. CDR3 in DNA: TGTGCCAGTAGTATAGTAGCCCCTGGATTAGCGGGAGTCTACGAGCAGTACTTC. Translating it yields CASSIVAPGLAGVYEQYF.

V usage is TRBV7-9 and J usage is TRBJ2-7; the D gene is possibly TRBD2 (5 bases). The CDR3 spans 13 residues. Germline V gives CDR1 SEHNR, CDR2 FQNEAQ (reference sequence). V dropped 5 bases and J dropped 3 bases, with 11 bases sitting between them. The CDR3 coding sequence is TGTGCCAGCAGCCCGACTACAGTCTACGAGCAGTACTTC. The encoded protein is CASSPTTVYEQYF.

J is TRBJ2-7 and V is TRBV19; D is perhaps TRBD2 (5 bases). This CDR3 contains 13 residues. In germline, CDR1 is LNHDA, CDR2 SQIVND (reference sequence). With 5 bases removed from V and 2 bases from J, the gap between germline ends came to 10 bases. CDR3 in DNA: TGTGCCAGTAGTCCGGGGTGGGCCTACGAGCAGTACTTC. Translating it yields CASSPGWAYEQYF.

The chain combines TRBV6-1 with TRBJ2-6; TRBD1 aligns across 7 bases. Germline V gene sequence: CDR1 MNHNS, CDR2 SASEGT. This CDR3 region has 15 residues. V lost 6 bases to trimming and J lost 4 bases; unmatched junction nucleotides: 6. CDR3 DNA: TGTGCCAGCAGGGAAACAGGGGCAGGGGCCAACGTCCTGACTTTC. Protein: CASRETGAGANVLTF.

CDR3 protein: CASSDNYNEQFF. The CDR3 DNA is TGTGCCAGCAGTGACAACTACAATGAGCAGTTCTTC. V is TRBV6-6 and J is TRBJ2-1, with unresolved D. Looked up from germline, CDR1 is MNHNY and CDR2 is SVGAGI (reference sequence). This CDR3 has 12 residues. V was shortened by 5 bases and J by 3 bases, with 5 bases between the two germline ends.

The rearrangement joins TRBV25-1 to TRBJ1-5; possibly TRBD1 for D (6 bases). CDR1 and CDR2 from the germline V gene are MGHDK and SYGVNS. The V gene lost 6 bases and the J gene lost 1 base, with 13 bases spanning the gap. This CDR3 spans 15 amino acids. The CDR3 is CASSNNRVSNQPQHF. The CDR3 nucleotides read TGTGCCAGCAGCAACAACAGGGTGAGCAATCAGCCCCAGCATTTT.

V is TRBV9 and J is TRBJ2-2; the match to TRBD1 covers 7 bases. V dropped 5 bases and J dropped 5; count of bases not matched to a gene: 9. Germline lookup yields CDR1 SGDLS and CDR2 YYNGEE. There are 15 residues in the CDR3. In DNA form, the CDR3 reads TGTGCCAGCAGTCGAGGGGACAGCCTAACCGGGGAGCTGTTTTTT. Encoded protein: CASSRGDSLTGELFF.

The chain employs TRBV30 and TRBJ2-3; weak D call: TRBD2 (6 bases). The CDR3 is 16 residues long. Germline-derived CDR1 and CDR2 are GTSNPN and SVGIG (reference sequence). Trimming took 0 bases from V and 6 from J, leaving 19 bases between them. DNA of the CDR3: TGTGCCTGGAGTGTACGCTCTAGCGCTCGTCGCGATACGCAGTATTTT. Residues: CAWSVRSSARRDTQYF.